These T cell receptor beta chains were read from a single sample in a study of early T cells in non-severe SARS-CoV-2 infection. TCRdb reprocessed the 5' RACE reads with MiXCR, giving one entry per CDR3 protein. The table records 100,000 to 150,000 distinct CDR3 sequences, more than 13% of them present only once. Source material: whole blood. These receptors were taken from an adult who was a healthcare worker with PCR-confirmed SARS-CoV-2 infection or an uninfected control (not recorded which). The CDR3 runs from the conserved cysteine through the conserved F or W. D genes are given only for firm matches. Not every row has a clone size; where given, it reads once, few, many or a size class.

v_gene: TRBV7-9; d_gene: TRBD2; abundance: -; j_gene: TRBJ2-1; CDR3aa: CASSAGLAKGNEQFF; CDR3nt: TGTGCCAGCAGCGCCGGACTAGCGAAAGGCAATGAGCAGTTCTTC
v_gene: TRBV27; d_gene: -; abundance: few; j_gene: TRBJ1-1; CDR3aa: CASSFDRITGNTEAFF; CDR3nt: TGTGCCAGCAGTTTTGACAGGATTACGGGGAACACTGAAGCTTTCTTT
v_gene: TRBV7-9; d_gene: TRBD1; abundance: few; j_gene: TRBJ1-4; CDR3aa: CASSLDRGVEKLFF; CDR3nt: TGTGCCAGCAGCCTGGACAGGGGGGTTGAAAAACTGTTTTTT
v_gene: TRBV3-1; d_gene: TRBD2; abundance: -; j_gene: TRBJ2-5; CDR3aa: CASSHGGYETQYF; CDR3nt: TGTGCCAGCAGCCACGGGGGGTACGAGACCCAGTACTTC
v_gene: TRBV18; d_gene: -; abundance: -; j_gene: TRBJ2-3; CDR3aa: CASSPKDTQYF; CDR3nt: TGTGCCAGCTCACCCAAGGATACGCAGTATTTT
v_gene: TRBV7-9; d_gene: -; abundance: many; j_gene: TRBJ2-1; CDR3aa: CASSLPGATYNEQFF; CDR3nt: TGTGCCAGCAGCTTACCGGGGGCCACCTACAATGAGCAGTTCTTC
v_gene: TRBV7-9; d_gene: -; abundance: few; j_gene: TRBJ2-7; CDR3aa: CASSLTPWEQYF; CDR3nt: TGTGCCAGCAGCCTGACACCTTGGGAGCAGTACTTC
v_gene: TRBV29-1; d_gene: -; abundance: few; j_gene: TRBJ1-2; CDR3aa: CSVEDPRTANYGYTF; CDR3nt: TGCAGCGTTGAAGATCCACGGACAGCCAACTATGGCTACACCTTC
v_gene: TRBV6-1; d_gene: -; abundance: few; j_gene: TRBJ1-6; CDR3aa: CASSIPSYNSPLHF; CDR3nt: TGTGCCAGCTCGATACCCTCCTATAATTCACCCCTCCACTTT
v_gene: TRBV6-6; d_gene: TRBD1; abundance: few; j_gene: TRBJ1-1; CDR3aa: CASSPGTGTNTEAFF; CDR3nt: TGTGCCAGCAGCCCTGGGACAGGGACGAACACTGAAGCTTTCTTT
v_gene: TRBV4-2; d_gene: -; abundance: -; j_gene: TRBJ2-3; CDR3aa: CASSQARWGGTDTQYF; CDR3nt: TGTGCCAGCAGCCAAGCCCGGTGGGGCGGCACAGATACGCAGTATTTT
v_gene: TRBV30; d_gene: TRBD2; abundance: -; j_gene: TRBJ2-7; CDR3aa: CAWSPGRGPDEQYF; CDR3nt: TGTGCCTGGAGTCCCGGGAGGGGTCCCGACGAGCAGTACTTC
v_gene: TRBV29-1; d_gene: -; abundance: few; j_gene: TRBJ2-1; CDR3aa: CSAAGSTTDVGEKFF; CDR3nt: TGCAGCGCCGCAGGATCGACCACTGACGTAGGGGAAAAGTTCTTC
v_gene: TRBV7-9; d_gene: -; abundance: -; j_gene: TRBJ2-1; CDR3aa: CASSPAPFAGSYNEQFF; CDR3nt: TGTGCCAGCAGCCCCGCCCCCTTTGCCGGGTCCTACAATGAGCAGTTCTTC
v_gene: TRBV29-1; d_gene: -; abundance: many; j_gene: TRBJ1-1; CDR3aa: CSVTLFSEAFF; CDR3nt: TGCAGCGTTACCCTCTTTTCTGAAGCTTTCTTT
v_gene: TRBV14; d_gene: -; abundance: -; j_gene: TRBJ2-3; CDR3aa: CASSRDDSTDTQYF; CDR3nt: TGTGCCAGCAGCCGGGATGACAGCACAGATACGCAGTATTTT
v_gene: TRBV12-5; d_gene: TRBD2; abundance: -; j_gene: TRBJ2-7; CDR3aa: CVSGWIAGGYEQYF; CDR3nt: TGTGTTAGTGGTTGGATAGCGGGGGGCTACGAGCAGTACTTC
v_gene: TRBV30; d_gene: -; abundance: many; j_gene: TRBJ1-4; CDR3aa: CACRLQGEKLFF; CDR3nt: TGTGCCTGCCGACTCCAGGGGGAAAAACTGTTTTTT
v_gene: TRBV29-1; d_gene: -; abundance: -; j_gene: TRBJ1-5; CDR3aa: CSVEVSASNQPQHF; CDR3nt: TGCAGCGTTGAGGTGTCAGCTAGCAATCAGCCCCAGCATTTT
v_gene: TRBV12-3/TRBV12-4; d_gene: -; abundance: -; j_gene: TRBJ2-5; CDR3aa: CASSRGGVQETQYF; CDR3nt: TGTGCCAGCAGCAGGGGAGGGGTCCAAGAGACCCAGTACTTC
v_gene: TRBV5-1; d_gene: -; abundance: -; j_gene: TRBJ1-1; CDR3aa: CASSTGATEAFF; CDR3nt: TGCGCCAGCAGCACCGGGGCCACTGAAGCTTTCTTT
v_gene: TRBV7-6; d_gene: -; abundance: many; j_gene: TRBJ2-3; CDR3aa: CASSLRTEKDTQYF; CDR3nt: TGTGCCAGCAGCTTAAGGACCGAAAAAGATACGCAGTATTTT
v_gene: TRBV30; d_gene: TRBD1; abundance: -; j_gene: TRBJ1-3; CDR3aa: CAWSLLDRGGNTIYF; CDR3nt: TGTGCCTGGAGCTTGCTGGACAGGGGAGGAAACACCATATATTTT
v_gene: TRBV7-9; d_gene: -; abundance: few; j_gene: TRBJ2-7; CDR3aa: CASSPAAGEQYF; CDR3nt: TGTGCCAGCAGCCCCGCCGCAGGCGAGCAGTACTTC
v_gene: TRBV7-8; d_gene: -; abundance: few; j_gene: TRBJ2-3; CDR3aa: CASSAQRTDTQYF; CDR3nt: TGTGCCAGCAGCGCACAACGCACAGATACGCAGTATTTT
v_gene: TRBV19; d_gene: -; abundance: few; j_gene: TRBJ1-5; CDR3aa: CASSTVTGSNQPQHF; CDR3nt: TGTGCCAGTAGTACGGTTACAGGGAGCAATCAGCCCCAGCATTTT
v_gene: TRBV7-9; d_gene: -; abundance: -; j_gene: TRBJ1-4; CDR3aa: CASSSEGGREKLFF; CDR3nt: TGTGCCAGCAGTTCTGAGGGAGGACGGGAAAAACTGTTTTTT
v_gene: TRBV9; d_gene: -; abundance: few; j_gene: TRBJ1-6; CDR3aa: CASSVARGNSPLHF; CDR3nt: TGTGCCAGCAGCGTAGCTAGGGGTAATTCACCCCTCCACTTT
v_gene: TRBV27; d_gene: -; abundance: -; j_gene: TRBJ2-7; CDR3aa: CASSLAGMSYEQYF; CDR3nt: TGTGCCAGCAGCCTCGCAGGGATGTCCTACGAGCAGTACTTC
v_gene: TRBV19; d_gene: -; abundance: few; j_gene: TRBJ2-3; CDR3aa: CASSIVRGRDTQYF; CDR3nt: TGTGCCAGTAGTATAGTACGAGGGCGAGATACGCAGTATTTT
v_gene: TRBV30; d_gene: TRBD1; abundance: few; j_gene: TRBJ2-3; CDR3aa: CAWRKTGGYGDTQYF; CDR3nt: TGTGCCTGGAGAAAGACAGGGGGCTATGGAGATACGCAGTATTTT
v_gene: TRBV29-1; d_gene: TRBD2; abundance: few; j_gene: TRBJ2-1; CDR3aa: CSADPSSGYNEQFF; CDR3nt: TGCAGCGCCGACCCGTCTAGCGGGTACAATGAGCAGTTCTTC
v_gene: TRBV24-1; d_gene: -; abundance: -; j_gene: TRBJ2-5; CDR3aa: CATSDPGRATQYF; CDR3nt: TGTGCCACCAGTGATCCGGGACGTGCGACCCAGTACTTC
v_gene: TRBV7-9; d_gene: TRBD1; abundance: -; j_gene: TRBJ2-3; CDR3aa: CASSLNGQGATDTQYF; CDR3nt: TGTGCCAGCAGCTTAAACGGACAGGGGGCAACAGATACGCAGTATTTT
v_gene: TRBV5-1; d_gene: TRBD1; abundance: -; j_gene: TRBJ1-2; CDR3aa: CASSLTGGGGYTF; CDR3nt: TGCGCCAGCAGCTTGACAGGGGGCGGAGGCTACACCTTC
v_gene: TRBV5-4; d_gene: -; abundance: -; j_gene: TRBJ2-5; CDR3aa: CASSPRLDREETQYF; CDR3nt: TGTGCCAGCAGCCCTCGACTAGACCGGGAAGAGACCCAGTACTTC
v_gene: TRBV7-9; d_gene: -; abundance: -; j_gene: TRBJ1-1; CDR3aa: CASSLLTGDTEAFF; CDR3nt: TGTGCCAGCAGCCTCTTAACAGGAGACACTGAAGCTTTCTTT
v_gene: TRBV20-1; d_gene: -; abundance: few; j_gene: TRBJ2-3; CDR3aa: CSAMLGTASTDTQYF; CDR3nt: TGCAGTGCTATGCTAGGGACTGCTAGCACAGATACGCAGTATTTT
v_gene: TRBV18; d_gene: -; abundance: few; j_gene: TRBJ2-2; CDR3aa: CASSPVQENTGELFF; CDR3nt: TGTGCCAGCTCACCCGTTCAGGAGAACACCGGGGAGCTGTTTTTT
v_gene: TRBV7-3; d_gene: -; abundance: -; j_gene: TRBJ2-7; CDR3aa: CASSLVEGYEQYF; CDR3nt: TGTGCCAGCAGCTTGGTGGAGGGATACGAGCAGTACTTC
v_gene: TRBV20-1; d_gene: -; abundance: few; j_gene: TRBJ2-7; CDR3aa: CSAKEATEQYF; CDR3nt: TGCAGTGCCAAAGAAGCGACCGAGCAGTACTTC
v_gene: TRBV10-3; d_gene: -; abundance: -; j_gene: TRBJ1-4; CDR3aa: CAIRGLEEEKLFF; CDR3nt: TGTGCCATCAGAGGGCTAGAGGAAGAAAAACTGTTTTTT
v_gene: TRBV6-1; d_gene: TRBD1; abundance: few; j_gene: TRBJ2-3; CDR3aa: CATADRGIPDTQYF; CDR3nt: TGTGCCACCGCGGACAGGGGGATCCCAGATACGCAGTATTTT
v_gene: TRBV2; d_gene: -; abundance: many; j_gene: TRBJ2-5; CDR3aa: CASTGGETQYF; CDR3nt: TGTGCCAGCACGGGTGGTGAGACCCAGTACTTC
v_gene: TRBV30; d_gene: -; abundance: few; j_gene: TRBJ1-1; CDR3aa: CAWSVAGGTEAFF; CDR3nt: TGTGCCTGGAGTGTAGCAGGCGGCACTGAAGCTTTCTTT
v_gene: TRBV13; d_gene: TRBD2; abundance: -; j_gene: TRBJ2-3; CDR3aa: CASSLPPGLAGTDTQYF; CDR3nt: TGTGCCAGCAGCCTCCCCCCTGGACTAGCGGGCACAGATACGCAGTATTTT